Reported below is one T cell receptor beta chain. What it binds is not known. J was trimmed by 3 bases and V by 5 bases; bases with no gene match: 9. Germline V gene lookup returns CDR1 MNHNS and CDR2 SASEGT. The CDR3 totals 15 residues. This record belongs to a study of response to subunit inactivated influenza vaccine. Findings and caveats of the study: Few additional T cells are recruited per seasonal influenza vaccination, authors suggested.

TCRdb independently ran MiXCR on the RT-PCR reads; one entry per CDR3 protein. The sample shows around 490,000 distinct CDR3 sequences, 7.6% of them seen only once. Material: PBMCs from blood, obtained around 25 months after vaccination. The receptor comes from a man aged 45 to 75 who received an inactivated influenza vaccine. The chain recombines TRBV6-1 with TRBJ2-5, with 7 bases fitting TRBD2. CDR3 loop: CASSPPGGLEETQYF. The CDR3 DNA sequence: TGTGCCAGCAGTCCCCCCGGGGGGTTGGAAGAGACCCAGTACTTC.